This TCR beta chain was captured in a study of graft-versus-host responses after intestinal transplantation. Study overall: Once they had received anti-thymocyte globulin induction, all recipients took tacrolimus and steroids for around three years.

Data came from immunoSEQ multiplex PCR; TCRdb stores just in-frame clones and leaves some out. The sample has nearly 100,000 clones; approximately 90% are singletons. Trimming pared 2 bases from V and 5 bases from J, leaving 12 bases between. Per the germline V gene, CDR1 is MGHDK and CDR2 is SYGVNS. The CDR3 runs 14 residues. The V call is TRBV25-1, the J call TRBJ1-2; D unresolved. This sequence originates from a human patient who received an intestinal transplant, so some T cells may come from the graft donor. This specimen was PBMCs, taken roughly 410 days after intestinal transplant. Written as DNA, the CDR3 is TGTGCCAGCAGTGAAGGGCGGCGGAATTATGGCTACACCTTC. It specifies CASSEGRRNYGYTF.